This T cell receptor (beta chain) was found in a study of CD8+CD57+ T cells in acquired aplastic anemia. V shed 4 bases and J shed 7 bases, with 10 bases lying between them. Germline CDR1 reads MGHRA; CDR2 reads YSYEKL. The CDR3 length is 12 residues. In patients chosen for sequencing, flow cytometry had shown CD8+CD57+ cell expansion. This clonotype was detected only a few times. TCR beta VDJ and CDR3 profiling used genomic DNA as template. Each CDR3 protein gets one entry after TCRdb re-called the reads with MiXCR. The sample contains roughly 500,000 distinct CDR3 sequences, approximately 33% of which appear only once.

The chain combines TRBV4-1 with TRBJ1-2; D call uncertain. Sequencing input: sorted CD4+, CD8+, or CD8+CD57+ T cells (not recorded which) from PBMCs. The TCR originated in a human donor with aplastic anemia. This CDR3 reads CASSRDGFGYTF. CDR3 coding DNA: TGCGCCAGCAGCCGCGACGGGTTTGGCTACACCTTC.